The 28 T cell receptor beta chains presented below share a single source sample, sequenced in a study of T cell changes during pregnancy in multiple sclerosis. Here immunoSEQ multiplex PCR was the method, and the copy in TCRdb shows in-frame clones only, minus some. The sample has some 43,000 clones, 90% seen once. The sequencing used CD8+ T cells from peripheral blood mononuclear cells, collected in the first trimester of pregnancy. These receptors came from a female donor with multiple sclerosis, enrolled in a pregnancy study.

This chain uses TRBV27 with TRBJ2-2, with D tentatively TRBD1 (6 bases). This CDR3 is 16 amino acids long. The V end lost 5 bases, the J end lost 5 bases, and 18 bases lay between the germline ends. Per germline, CDR1 MNHEY and CDR2 SMNVEV (reference sequence). CDR3 in DNA: TGTGCCAGCAGTCCTCGACAGACAGGTGGAACCGGGGAGCTGTTTTTT. It encodes CASSPRQTGGTGELFF.

With regard to this clone: The same CDR3 arises from other DNA sequences in this sample as well. V is TRBV14 and J is TRBJ1-2, with D unresolved. The V gene lost 4 bases and the J gene lost 4 bases, with 22 bases spanning the gap. Germline V lookup: CDR1 SGHDN, CDR2 FVKESK. This CDR3 region has 17 residues. CDR3 amino acids: CASSPRIGLPGGYGYTF. The CDR3 coding sequence is TGTGCCAGCAGCCCCCGGATCGGTCTTCCGGGTGGCTATGGCTACACCTTC.

The gene calls are TRBV2 and TRBJ1-1; 7 nucleotides agree with TRBD1. The CDR3 spans 15 residues. Germline loops: CDR1 SNHLY, CDR2 FYNNEI. Trimming removed 8 bases from V and 0 bases from J; junction bases left unmatched: 9. CDR3 sequence: CASRDSLSMNTEAFF. The CDR3 DNA reads TGTGCCAGCCGGGACAGCCTTTCGATGAACACTGAAGCTTTCTTT.

The V call is TRBV6-4, the J call TRBJ1-5; the D gene is possibly TRBD1 (5 bases). The CDR3 contains 13 residues. Germline V CDR1 and CDR2: MRHNA, SNTAGT. Deletions cut 5 bases from V and 4 bases from J, with 9 bases between. The CDR3 here is CASSSTANQPQHF. DNA for the CDR3: TGTGCCAGCAGTTCGACAGCTAATCAGCCCCAGCATTTT.

In its sample, this clone was seen once. V gene TRBV2 combines with J gene TRBJ1-2; the D is unclear. V lost 1 base and J lost 4, with 10 bases in between. The germline V gene has CDR1 SNHLY and CDR2 FYNNEI. The CDR3 totals 14 residues. The CDR3 bases are TGTGCCAGCAGTGAAGACGCGATCGGCTATGGCTACACCTTC. This sequence encodes CASSEDAIGYGYTF.

The V gene is TRBV12-5, the J gene TRBJ2-7, with 8 bases identical to TRBD1. V dropped 8 bases and J dropped 5; count of bases not matched to a gene: 11. Germline loops: CDR1 LGHNT, CDR2 FRNRAP. CDR3 length: 14 amino acids. CDR3 in amino acids: CASWTGYTVDEQYF. CDR3 nucleotide sequence: TGTGCTAGTTGGACAGGGTATACTGTTGACGAGCAGTACTTC.

For the CDR3, the DNA is TGCGCCAGCAGCTTGATGGGCAACAGGGGGGACGGGCAGTACTTC. Protein sequence: CASSLMGNRGDGQYF. The gene calls are TRBV5-1 and TRBJ2-7; 8 nucleotides agree with TRBD1. Germline trimming cut 1 base from V and 9 bases from J; bases unmatched to any gene: 12. This CDR3 has 15 amino acids. Per germline, CDR1 SGHRS and CDR2 YFSETQ.

The V gene is TRBV6-6, the J gene TRBJ2-2; TRBD2 aligns across 7 bases. The CDR3 runs to 13 residues. With V trimmed by 8 bases and J by 6 bases, 6 bases remained unmatched. Per germline, CDR1 MNHNY and CDR2 SVGAGI (reference sequence). CDR3 DNA sequence: TGTGCCAGCCTTCGGGGGGAGTCCGGGGAGCTGTTTTTT. This codes for CASLRGESGELFF.

To note about this clone: Additional DNA sequences in this sample encode the identical CDR3. This sequence joins TRBV6-5 and TRBJ1-6; D unclear. The V end lost 0 bases, the J end lost 6 bases, and 9 bases lay between the germline ends. CDR3 length: 15 amino acids. In germline, CDR1 is MNHEY, CDR2 SVGAGI. CDR3 loop: CASSYSSGLNSPLHF. The CDR3 DNA sequence: TGTGCCAGCAGTTACTCGAGTGGGCTTAATTCACCCCTCCACTTT.

This chain uses TRBV4-3 with TRBJ2-6; D perhaps matches TRBD1 (5 bases). The CDR3 length is 18 residues. Trimming shortened V by 0 bases and J by 2 bases, and 14 bases separated the two germline ends. The V gene's germline CDR1 is LGHNA and CDR2 YSLEER. The CDR3 nucleotides are TGCGCCAGCAGCCAAGATGGGGCGGAACTGGCTGGGGCCAACGTCCTGACTTTC. This codes for CASSQDGAELAGANVLTF.

The chain couples TRBV27 to TRBJ2-7; possibly TRBD2 for D (5 bases). The germline CDR1 and CDR2 sequences are MNHEY and SMNVEV (reference sequence). This CDR3 has 15 residues. Trimming removed 5 bases from V and 3 bases from J, with 17 bases in between. CDR3 sequence: CASSKIGSGNYEQYF. CDR3 nucleotide sequence: TGTGCCAGCAGTAAAATCGGGTCGGGGAACTACGAGCAGTACTTC.

The chain is built from TRBV6-5 and TRBJ1-2; D ambiguous. Trimming cost V 6 bases and J 4 bases, with 18 bases left between them. The CDR3 covers 15 residues. The germline CDR1 and CDR2 sequences are MNHEY and SVGAGI. CDR3 sequence reads: CASRRTDSEVYGYTF. The CDR3 DNA sequence: TGTGCCAGCAGGCGGACGGACTCGGAAGTCTATGGCTACACCTTC.

The CDR3 region is CASGLSVPYEQYF. CDR3 DNA: TGTGCTAGTGGTCTCTCCGTCCCCTACGAGCAGTACTTC. The chain couples TRBV12-5 to TRBJ2-7; D is ambiguous. The V end was cut by 5 bases, the J end by 2 bases, with 10 bases between. The V gene's germline CDR1 is LGHNT and CDR2 FRNRAP. This CDR3 is 13 amino acids long.

This rearrangement joins TRBV30 to TRBJ1-1, with D unresolved. The germline CDR1 and CDR2 sequences are GTSNPN and SVGIG (reference sequence). V was pared by 4 bases and J by 5 bases, with 11 bases between. The CDR3 has 12 residues. The CDR3 spells CAWTVDGTEAFF. The CDR3 region has the DNA TGTGCCTGGACAGTTGATGGTACTGAAGCTTTCTTT.

The rearrangement links TRBV2 to TRBJ2-7, with D perhaps matching TRBD1 (6 bases). Germline V gives CDR1 SNHLY, CDR2 FYNNEI. V was trimmed by 3 bases and J by 2 bases, leaving 17 bases between them. The CDR3 is 16 residues long. The CDR3 DNA reads as TGTGCCAGCAGTGATGGGGGCTACAGGGCCACCTACGAGCAGTACTTC. Its protein is CASSDGGYRATYEQYF.

Concerning this clone: Other DNA sequences in this sample translate to the same CDR3. This chain uses TRBV6-5 with TRBJ1-1; 11 bases are shared with TRBD1. Germline lookup yields CDR1 MNHEY and CDR2 SVGAGI. V lost 0 bases, J lost 4 bases, and 1 base stayed unmatched. The CDR3 extends over 15 amino acids. CDR3 bases: TGTGCCAGCAGTTACTCCGGGACAGGGGGCACTGAAGCTTTCTTT. Translated: CASSYSGTGGTEAFF.

The genes are TRBV19 and TRBJ1-1; D remains ambiguous. CDR3 length equals 11 residues. Trimming left V 5 bases short and J 5 bases short, with 6 bases between. Germline V lookup: CDR1 LNHDA, CDR2 SQIVND (reference sequence). DNA of the CDR3: TGTGCCAGTAGTTGGCGGACTGAAGCTTTCTTT. Translating it yields CASSWRTEAFF.

The chain has TRBV7-9 and TRBJ2-1; 11 bases agree with TRBD2. CDR1 is SEHNR and CDR2 is FQNEAQ in the germline V gene (reference sequence). The junction had 6 bases not matched to a gene; V was cut back by 5 bases and J by 6 bases. CDR3 length: 15 residues. CDR3 protein: CASSRGLADFNEQFF. The CDR3 bases are TGTGCCAGCAGCCGGGGACTAGCGGACTTCAATGAGCAGTTCTTC.

V usage is TRBV5-1 and J usage is TRBJ2-1; TRBD2 might be the D (6 bases). This CDR3 is built from 15 residues. V was shortened by 0 bases and J by 2 bases, with 9 bases between the two germline ends. Looked up from germline, CDR1 is SGHRS and CDR2 is YFSETQ. The CDR3 is CASSLEGLTYNEQFF. CDR3 in DNA: TGCGCCAGCAGCTTGGAGGGACTGACCTACAATGAGCAGTTCTTC.

This chain joins TRBV27 and TRBJ2-1; tentatively, D is TRBD1 (6 bases). This CDR3 region has 16 residues. Germline CDR1 MNHEY, CDR2 SMNVEV (reference sequence). V was trimmed by 2 bases and J by 8 bases, leaving 19 bases between them. CDR3 nucleotide sequence: TGTGCCAGCAGTTTAACCGCAGGGGCCGGCACGGATGAGCAGTTCTTC. Residues: CASSLTAGAGTDEQFF.

This chain joins TRBV7-9 and TRBJ2-1; D may be TRBD2 (6 bases). The CDR3 runs 14 residues. Looked up from germline, CDR1 is SEHNR and CDR2 is FQNEAQ (reference sequence). V was clipped by 3 bases and J by 4 bases, with 10 bases between them. The CDR3 loop reads CASSFVAGYNEQFF. The CDR3 DNA is TGTGCCAGCAGCTTCGTGGCGGGATACAATGAGCAGTTCTTC.

The chain links TRBV19 to TRBJ2-7, with D possibly being TRBD1 (5 bases). V lost 6 bases to trimming and J lost 3 bases, with 18 bases between them. The CDR3 sequence is 15 residues long. CDR1 and CDR2 (germline): LNHDA, SQIVND (reference sequence). CDR3 DNA: TGTGCCAGTAGCCCTGAGACAGAGGCCTACTACGAGCAGTACTTC. It translates to CASSPETEAYYEQYF.

Note on this clone: Other DNA sequences within the sample encode an identical CDR3. The CDR3 DNA follows: TGTGCCAGCAGTTTGACAGTTAACACTGAAGCTTTCTTT. This sequence encodes CASSLTVNTEAFF. The chain combines TRBV27 with TRBJ1-1; D perhaps matches TRBD1 (5 bases). V was cut by 3 bases and J by 2 bases, with 7 bases left in between. This CDR3 is 13 amino acids long. Germline CDR1 MNHEY, CDR2 SMNVEV (reference sequence).

The rearrangement joins TRBV4-1 to TRBJ1-1, with 10 bases fitting TRBD1. V was clipped by 8 bases and J by 6 bases; unmatched bases: 3. This CDR3 is built from 12 residues. CDR1 MGHRA and CDR2 YSYEKL come from the germline V gene. The CDR3 sequence: CASGQGEAEAFF. CDR3 nucleotide sequence: TGCGCCAGCGGACAGGGGGAAGCTGAAGCTTTCTTT.

The chain employs TRBV5-8 and TRBJ2-3; the match to TRBD2 covers 13 bases. CDR1 and CDR2 (germline): SGHTS, YDEGEE. The CDR3 is 17 amino acids. Trimming took 0 bases from V and 6 from J; bases not matched to a gene: 7. The CDR3 reads CASSLGLAGGPRDTQYF. In DNA form, the CDR3 reads TGTGCCAGCAGCTTGGGACTAGCGGGAGGCCCCCGGGATACGCAGTATTTT.

The genes are TRBV9 and TRBJ2-1; the D is unclear. The germline V gene encodes CDR1 SGDLS and CDR2 YYNGEE. Trimming shortened V by 4 bases and J by 6 bases, and 8 bases separated the two germline ends. The length of the CDR3 is 12 residues. The CDR3 DNA reads TGTGCCAGCAGCCCACACCCCAATGAGCAGTTCTTC. It is translated as CASSPHPNEQFF.

The chain carries TRBV6-5 and TRBJ1-6, with 9 positions matching TRBD1. Germline CDR1 and CDR2: MNHEY and SVGAGI. J was trimmed by 10 bases and V by 6 bases; bases with no gene match: 7. The CDR3 runs 14 residues. This CDR3 reads CASRTGQGGSPLHF. CDR3 nucleotide sequence: TGTGCCAGCAGAACGGGACAGGGAGGCTCACCCCTCCACTTT.

This sequence joins TRBV10-3 and TRBJ2-7; D ambiguous. Trimming stripped 4 bases from V and 0 bases from J, with 16 bases between. The V gene's germline CDR1 is ENHRY and CDR2 SYGVKD. The CDR3 is 16 amino acids. The CDR3 region has the DNA TGTGCCATCAGTGTGTGGCATCCTAGGAGCTCCTACGAGCAGTACTTC. This sequence encodes CAISVWHPRSSYEQYF.